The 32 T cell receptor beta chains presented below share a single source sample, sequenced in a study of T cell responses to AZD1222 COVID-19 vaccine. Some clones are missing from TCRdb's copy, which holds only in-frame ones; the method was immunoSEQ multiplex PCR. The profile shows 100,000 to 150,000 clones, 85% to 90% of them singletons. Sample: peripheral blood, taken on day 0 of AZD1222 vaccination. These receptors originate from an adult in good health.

This chain's CDR3 is CASSLGGTGIDIQYF. DNA of the CDR3: TGTGCCAGCAGCTTAGGGGGTACAGGGATAGACATTCAGTACTTC. V and J are TRBV7-2 and TRBJ2-4, with D possibly being TRBD1 (6 bases). The CDR3 totals 15 residues. V was shortened by 1 base and J by 8 bases, with 15 bases between the two germline ends. Germline V gene data show CDR1 as SGHTA and CDR2 as FQGNSA.

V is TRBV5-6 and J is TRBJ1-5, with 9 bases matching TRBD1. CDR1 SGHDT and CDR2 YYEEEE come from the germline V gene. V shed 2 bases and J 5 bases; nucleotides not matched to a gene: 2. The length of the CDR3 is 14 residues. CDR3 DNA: TGTGCCAGCAGCTTACAGGGGGCCCATCAGCCCCAGCATTTT. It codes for CASSLQGAHQPQHF.

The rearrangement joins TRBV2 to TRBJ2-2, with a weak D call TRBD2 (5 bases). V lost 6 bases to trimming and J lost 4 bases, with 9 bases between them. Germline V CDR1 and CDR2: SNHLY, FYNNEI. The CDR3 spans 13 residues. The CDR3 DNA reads TGTGCCAGCAGAGAGGGCCCCACCGGGGAGCTGTTTTTT. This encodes CASREGPTGELFF.

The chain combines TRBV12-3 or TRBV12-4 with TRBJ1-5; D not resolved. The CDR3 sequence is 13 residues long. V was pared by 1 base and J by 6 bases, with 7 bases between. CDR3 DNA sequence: TGTGCCAGCAGTTTAGGGGTGAGTCAGCCCCAGCATTTT. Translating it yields CASSLGVSQPQHF.

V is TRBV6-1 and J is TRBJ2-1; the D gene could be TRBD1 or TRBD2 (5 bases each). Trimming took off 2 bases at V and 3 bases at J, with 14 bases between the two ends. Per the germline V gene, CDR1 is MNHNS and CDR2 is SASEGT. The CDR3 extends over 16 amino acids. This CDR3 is CASSESSGRIYNEQFF. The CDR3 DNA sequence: TGTGCCAGCAGTGAAAGTTCAGGGAGAATCTACAATGAGCAGTTCTTC.

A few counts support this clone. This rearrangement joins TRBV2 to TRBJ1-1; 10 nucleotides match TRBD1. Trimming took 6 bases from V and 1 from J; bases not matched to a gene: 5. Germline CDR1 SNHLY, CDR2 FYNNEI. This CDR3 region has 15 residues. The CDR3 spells CASRTDRGRNTEAFF. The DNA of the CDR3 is TGTGCCAGCAGAACGGACAGGGGGAGGAACACTGAAGCTTTCTTT.

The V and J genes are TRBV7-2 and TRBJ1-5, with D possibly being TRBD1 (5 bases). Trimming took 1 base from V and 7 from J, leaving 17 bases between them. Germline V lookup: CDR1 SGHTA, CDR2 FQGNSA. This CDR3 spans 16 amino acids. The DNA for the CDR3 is TGTGCCAGCAGCTTAGTTTCTTGGGCAGGGCGGCAGCCCCAGCATTTT. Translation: CASSLVSWAGRQPQHF.

The CDR3 nucleotides are TGTGCCAGCAGCTTAGGGACGGCGAGCTCTGGGGCCAACGTCCTGACTTTC. It codes for CASSLGTASSGANVLTF. The V call is TRBV7-2, the J call TRBJ2-6, with D uncertain. CDR1 and CDR2 from the germline V gene are SGHTA and FQGNSA. V lost 1 base, J lost 0 bases, and 10 bases lay in between. This CDR3 region has 17 residues. The full variable domain, with the rest looked up from reference TRBV7-2 and TRBJ2-6, is GAGVSQSPSNKVTEKGKDVELRCDPISGHTALYWYRQSLGQGLEFLIYFQGNSAPDKSGLPSDRFSAERTGGSVSTLTIQRTQQEDSAVYLCASSLGTASSGANVLTFGAGSRLTVL.

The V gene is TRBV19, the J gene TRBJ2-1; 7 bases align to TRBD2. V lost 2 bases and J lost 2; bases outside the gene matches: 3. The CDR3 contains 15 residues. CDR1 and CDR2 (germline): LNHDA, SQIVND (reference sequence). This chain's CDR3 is CASSISREAYNEQFF. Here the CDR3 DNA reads TGTGCCAGTAGTATATCTCGGGAGGCCTACAATGAGCAGTTCTTC.

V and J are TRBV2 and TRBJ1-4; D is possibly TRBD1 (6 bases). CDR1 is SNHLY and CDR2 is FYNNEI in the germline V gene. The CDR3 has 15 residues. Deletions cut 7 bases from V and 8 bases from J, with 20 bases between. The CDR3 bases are TGTGCCAGCACCGCCATAGGGGGGTCTCAGGAAAAACTGTTTTTT. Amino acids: CASTAIGGSQEKLFF.

The CDR3 loop reads CASSLQLNTEAFF. The CDR3 bases are TGTGCCAGCAGCCTCCAACTGAACACTGAAGCTTTCTTT. The chain employs TRBV28 and TRBJ1-1; D call uncertain. Germline loops: CDR1 MDHEN, CDR2 SYDVKM. Trimming cost V 6 bases and J 0 bases, with 8 bases left between them. The CDR3 covers 13 residues.

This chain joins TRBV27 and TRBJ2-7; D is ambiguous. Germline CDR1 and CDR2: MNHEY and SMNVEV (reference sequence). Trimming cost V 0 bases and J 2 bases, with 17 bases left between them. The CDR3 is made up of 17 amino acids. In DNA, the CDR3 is TGTGCCAGCAGTTTATCGTCGCCGGGCTTTGGGGCCTACGAGCAGTACTTC. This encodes CASSLSSPGFGAYEQYF.

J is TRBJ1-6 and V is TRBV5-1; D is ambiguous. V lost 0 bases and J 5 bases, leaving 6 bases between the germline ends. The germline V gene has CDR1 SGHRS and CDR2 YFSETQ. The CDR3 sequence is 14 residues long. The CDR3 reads CASSLGEHNSPLHF. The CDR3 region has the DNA TGCGCCAGCAGCTTGGGTGAGCATAATTCACCCCTCCACTTT.

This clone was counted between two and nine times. Written as DNA, the CDR3 is TGTGCCAGCAGCCTCGGGACTAGGGATACCGGGGAGCTGTTTTTT. It codes for CASSLGTRDTGELFF. The chain couples TRBV6-2 or TRBV6-3 to TRBJ2-2; 8 bases are a match to TRBD2. Germline CDR1 MNHEY, CDR2 SVGEGT. Trimming cost V 6 bases and J 5 bases; bases outside gene matches: 8. The CDR3 totals 15 residues.

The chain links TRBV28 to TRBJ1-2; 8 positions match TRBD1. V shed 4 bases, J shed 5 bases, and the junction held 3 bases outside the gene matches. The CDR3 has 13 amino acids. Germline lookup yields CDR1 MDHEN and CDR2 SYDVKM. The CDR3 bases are TGTGCCAGCAGTTCCTACAGGGGGTATGGCTACACCTTC. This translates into CASSSYRGYGYTF.

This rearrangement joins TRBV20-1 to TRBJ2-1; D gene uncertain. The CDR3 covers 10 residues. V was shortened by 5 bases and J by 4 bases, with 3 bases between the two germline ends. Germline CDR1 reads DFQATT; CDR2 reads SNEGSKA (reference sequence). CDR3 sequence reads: CSAYYNEQFF. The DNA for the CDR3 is TGCAGTGCTTATTACAATGAGCAGTTCTTC.

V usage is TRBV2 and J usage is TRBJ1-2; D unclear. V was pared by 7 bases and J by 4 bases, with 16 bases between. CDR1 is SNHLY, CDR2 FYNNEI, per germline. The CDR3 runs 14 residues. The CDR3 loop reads CASILLEGTYGYTF. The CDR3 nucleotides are TGTGCCAGCATCCTATTAGAGGGTACCTATGGCTACACCTTC.

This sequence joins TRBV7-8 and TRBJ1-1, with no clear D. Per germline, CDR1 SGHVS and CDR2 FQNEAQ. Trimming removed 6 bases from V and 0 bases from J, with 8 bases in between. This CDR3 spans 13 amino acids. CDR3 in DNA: TGTGCCAGCAGGGCCAGACTGAACACTGAAGCTTTCTTT. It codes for CASRARLNTEAFF.

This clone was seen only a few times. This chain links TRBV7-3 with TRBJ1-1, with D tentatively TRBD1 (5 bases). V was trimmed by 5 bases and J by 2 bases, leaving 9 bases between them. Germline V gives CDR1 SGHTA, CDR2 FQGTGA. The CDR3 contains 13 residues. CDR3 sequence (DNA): TGTGCCAGCAGCCAGGACATTAACACTGAAGCTTTCTTT. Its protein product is CASSQDINTEAFF.

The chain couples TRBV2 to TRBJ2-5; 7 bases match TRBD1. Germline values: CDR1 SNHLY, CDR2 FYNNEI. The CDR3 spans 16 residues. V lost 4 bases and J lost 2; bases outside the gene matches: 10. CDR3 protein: CASSGGVTGIQETQYF. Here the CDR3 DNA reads TGTGCCAGCAGTGGAGGAGTGACAGGGATTCAAGAGACCCAGTACTTC. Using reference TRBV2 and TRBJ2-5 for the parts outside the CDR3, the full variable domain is EPEVTQTPSHQVTQMGQEVILRCVPISNHLYFYWYRQILGQKVEFLVSFYNNEISEKSEIFDDQFSVERPDGSNFTLKIRSTKLEDSAMYFCASSGGVTGIQETQYFGPGTRLLVL.

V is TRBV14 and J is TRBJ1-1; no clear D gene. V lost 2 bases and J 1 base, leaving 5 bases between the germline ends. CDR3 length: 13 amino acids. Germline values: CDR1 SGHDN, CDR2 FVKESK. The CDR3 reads CASSQSRNTEAFF. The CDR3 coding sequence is TGTGCCAGCAGCCAAAGCAGGAACACTGAAGCTTTCTTT. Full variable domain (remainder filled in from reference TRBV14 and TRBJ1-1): EAGVTQFPSHSVIEKGQTVTLRCDPISGHDNLYWYRRVMGKEIKFLLHFVKESKQDESGMPNNRFLAERTGGTYSTLKVQPAELEDSGVYFCASSQSRNTEAFFGQGTRLTVV.

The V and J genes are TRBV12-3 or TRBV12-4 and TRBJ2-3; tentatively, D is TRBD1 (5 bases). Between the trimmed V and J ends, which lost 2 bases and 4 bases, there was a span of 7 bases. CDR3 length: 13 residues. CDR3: CASSLQGPDTQYF. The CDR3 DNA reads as TGTGCCAGCAGTTTACAGGGCCCAGATACGCAGTATTTT.

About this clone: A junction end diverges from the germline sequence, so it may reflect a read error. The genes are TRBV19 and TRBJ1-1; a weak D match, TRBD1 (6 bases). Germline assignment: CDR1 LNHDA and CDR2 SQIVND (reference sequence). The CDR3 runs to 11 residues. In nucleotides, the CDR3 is TGTGCCAGTAGGACTACCCTCGGGACAAACTTT. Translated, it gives CASRTTLGTNF.

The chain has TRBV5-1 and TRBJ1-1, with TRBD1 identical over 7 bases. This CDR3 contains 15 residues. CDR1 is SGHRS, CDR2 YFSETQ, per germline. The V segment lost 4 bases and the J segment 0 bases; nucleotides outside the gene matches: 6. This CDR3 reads CASSLPGQLNTEAFF. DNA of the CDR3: TGCGCCAGCAGCCTACCGGGACAGTTGAACACTGAAGCTTTCTTT.

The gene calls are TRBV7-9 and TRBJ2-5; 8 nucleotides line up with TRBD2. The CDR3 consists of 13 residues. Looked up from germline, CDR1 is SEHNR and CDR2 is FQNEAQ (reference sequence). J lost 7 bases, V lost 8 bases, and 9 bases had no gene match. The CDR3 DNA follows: TGTGCCAGCGAGGTAGCGGGGCGAGCGACCCAGTACTTC. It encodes CASEVAGRATQYF.

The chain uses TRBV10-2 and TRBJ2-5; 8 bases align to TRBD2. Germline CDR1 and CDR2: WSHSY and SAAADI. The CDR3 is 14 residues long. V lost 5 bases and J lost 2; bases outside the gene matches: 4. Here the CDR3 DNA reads TGCGCCAGCAGTCCAACTAGCGGACAAGAGACCCAGTACTTC. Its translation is CASSPTSGQETQYF.

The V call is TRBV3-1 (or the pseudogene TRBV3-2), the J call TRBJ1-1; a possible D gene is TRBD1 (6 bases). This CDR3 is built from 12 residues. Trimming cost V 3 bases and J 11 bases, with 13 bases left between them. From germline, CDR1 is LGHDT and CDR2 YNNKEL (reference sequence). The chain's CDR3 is CASSQRDRNAFF. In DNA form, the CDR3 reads TGTGCCAGCAGCCAGAGAGACAGGAACGCTTTCTTT.

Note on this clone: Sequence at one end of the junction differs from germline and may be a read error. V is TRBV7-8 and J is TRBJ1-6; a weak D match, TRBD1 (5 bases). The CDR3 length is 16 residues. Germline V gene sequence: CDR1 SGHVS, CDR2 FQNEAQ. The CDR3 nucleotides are TGTGCCAGCAGCCCAGGTGGTAAAGGGGTTAATCCACCCCTCCACTTT. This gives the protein CASSPGGKGVNPPLHF.

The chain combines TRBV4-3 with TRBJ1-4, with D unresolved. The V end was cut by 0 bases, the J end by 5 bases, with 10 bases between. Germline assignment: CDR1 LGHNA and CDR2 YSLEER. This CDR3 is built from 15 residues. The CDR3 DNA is TGCGCCAGCAGCCAAGACCCCAGAAACAATGAAAAACTGTTTTTT. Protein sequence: CASSQDPRNNEKLFF.

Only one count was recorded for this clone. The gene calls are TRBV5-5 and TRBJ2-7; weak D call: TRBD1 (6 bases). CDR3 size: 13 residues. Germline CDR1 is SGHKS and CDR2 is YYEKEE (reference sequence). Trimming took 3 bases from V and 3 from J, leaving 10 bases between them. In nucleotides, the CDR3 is TGTGCCAGCAGCTCTACAGGGAGCTACGAGCAGTACTTC. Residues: CASSSTGSYEQYF.

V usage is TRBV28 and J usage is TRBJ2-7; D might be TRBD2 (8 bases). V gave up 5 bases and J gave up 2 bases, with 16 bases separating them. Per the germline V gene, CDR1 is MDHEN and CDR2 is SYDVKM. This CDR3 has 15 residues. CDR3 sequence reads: CASSTPGGTAYEQYF. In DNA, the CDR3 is TGTGCCAGCAGTACCCCGGGGGGGACAGCCTACGAGCAGTACTTC.

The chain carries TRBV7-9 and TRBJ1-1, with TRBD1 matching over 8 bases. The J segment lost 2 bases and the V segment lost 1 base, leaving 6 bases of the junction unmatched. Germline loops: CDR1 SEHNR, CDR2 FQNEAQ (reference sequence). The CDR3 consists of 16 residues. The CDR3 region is CASSLGRGPPNTEAFF. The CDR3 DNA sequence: TGTGCCAGCAGCTTAGGCAGGGGGCCGCCCAACACTGAAGCTTTCTTT.